Listed below are T cell receptor beta chains from one sample, sequenced in a study of blood T cell repertoires in COVID-19. Some clones are missing from TCRdb's copy, which holds only in-frame ones; the method was immunoSEQ multiplex PCR. Of 200,000 to 300,000 clones in the sample, 84% are singletons; the top ten hold less than 5%. Specimen: peripheral blood. The receptors originated from a man between 60 and 75 years old with acute or convalescent COVID-19. The CDR3 runs from the conserved cysteine through the conserved F or W. The D gene is left open where the match is weak. The listing skips clone size in some rows; elsewhere it reads once, few, many or a size class.

v_gene	d_gene	j_gene	abundance	len	CDR3nt	CDR3aa
TRBV7-9	NA	TRBJ2-1	few	13	TGTGCCAGCAGCCGGGCCCAGCGGGATGAGCAGTTCTTC	CASSRAQRDEQFF
TRBV5-1	TRBD2	TRBJ2-5	NA	15	TGCGCCAGCAGACAGGAGACTAGCGGGAGGGGGACCCAGTACTTC	CASRQETSGRGTQYF
TRBV14	NA	TRBJ2-2	few	13	TGTGCCAGGCCGGAGGGTTGGACCGGGGAGCTGTTTTTT	CARPEGWTGELFF
TRBV2	NA	TRBJ2-5	NA	15	TGTGCCAGCAGTGGCCAGGGGGGCTTCCAAGAGACCCAGTACTTC	CASSGQGGFQETQYF
TRBV5-5	NA	TRBJ2-3	NA	15	TGTGCCAGCAGCTCCCGGTACTCCAGCACAGATACGCAGTATTTT	CASSSRYSSTDTQYF
TRBV2	NA	TRBJ1-3	once	15	TGTGCCAGCAGTGCCGGGAGCACCTCTGGAAACACCATATATTTT	CASSAGSTSGNTIYF
TRBV3-1/TRBV3-2	TRBD1	TRBJ1-1	NA	14	TGTGCCAGCAGCCAACCGGGACAGGGTACTGAAGCTTTCTTT	CASSQPGQGTEAFF
TRBV7-8	NA	TRBJ1-6	few	17	TGTGCCAGCAGCCGGGGCGGGGGAAGCTCCTATAATTCACCCCTCCACTTT	CASSRGGGSSYNSPLHF
TRBV7-3	TRBD2	TRBJ2-2	few	15	TGTGCCAGCAGCCCCGGGACTAGGGGCACCGGGGAGCTGTTTTTT	CASSPGTRGTGELFF
TRBV7-6	NA	TRBJ1-3	NA	19	TGTGCCAGCAGCTTAGGCCCAACCGGGGGGTCGAGCTCTGGAAACACCATATATTTT	CASSLGPTGGSSSGNTIYF
TRBV5-4	TRBD1	TRBJ1-4	NA	13	TGTGCCTCCCAGACAGGGGGGAATGAAAAACTGTTTTTT	CASQTGGNEKLFF
TRBV10-3	NA	TRBJ1-1	NA	13	TGTGCCATCCATAGGGGTGCGAACACTGAAGCTTTCTTT	CAIHRGANTEAFF
TRBV19	TRBD1	TRBJ2-7	NA	13	TGTGCCAGTAGGGACAGGGGGTCGAACGAGCAGTACTTC	CASRDRGSNEQYF
TRBV10-3	TRBD1	TRBJ2-7	NA	14	TGTGCCATCAGACCGGGACAGAGCTCCTACGAGCAGTACTTC	CAIRPGQSSYEQYF
TRBV18	TRBD2	TRBJ2-5	NA	14	TGTGCCAGCGGACGTTCCGGGGGGCAAGAGACCCAGTACTTC	CASGRSGGQETQYF
TRBV6-2/TRBV6-3	NA	TRBJ2-7	NA	13	TGTGCCAGCAGTTCGGGGGAATCCTACGAGCAGTACTTC	CASSSGESYEQYF
TRBV7-9	NA	TRBJ1-4	NA	16	TGTGCCAGCAGCGCTCGACAGCGTACAACTAATGAAAAACTGTTTTTT	CASSARQRTTNEKLFF
TRBV4-1	TRBD1	TRBJ1-4	once	15	TGCGCCAGCAGCGTCGCCGGGACAGGGAATGAAAAACTGTTTTTT	CASSVAGTGNEKLFF
TRBV28	TRBD1	TRBJ2-7	once	15	TGTGCCAGCAGTCCGGGACAGGGAGGAGGTAGGGAGCAGTACTTC	CASSPGQGGGREQYF
TRBV19	TRBD1	TRBJ2-2	NA	15	TGTGCCAGTAGTCCCGACAGGGAGCTCAGGTGGGAGCTGTTTTTT	CASSPDRELRWELFF
TRBV28	NA	TRBJ1-1	NA	13	TGTGCCAGCAGTTCTGGACAGAGAACCGAAGCTTTCTTT	CASSSGQRTEAFF
TRBV23-1	TRBD1	TRBJ1-2	NA	19	TGCGCCAGCAGTCAACGGGACAGTGGAGAGCCCATATGTAACTATGGCTACACCTTC	CASSQRDSGEPICNYGYTF
TRBV18	TRBD1	TRBJ1-2	NA	13	TGTGCCAGCTCACCCGGACAGGAGTATGGCTACACCTTC	CASSPGQEYGYTF
TRBV28	NA	TRBJ1-5	NA	13	TGTGCCAGCAGGGGACATTATAATCAGCCCCAGCATTTT	CASRGHYNQPQHF
TRBV18	NA	TRBJ2-5	NA	14	TGTGCCAGCTCACCACCGGGGAGTTGGGAGACCCAGTACTTC	CASSPPGSWETQYF
TRBV2	NA	TRBJ2-7	NA	13	TGTGCCAGCACGGAGCGCGAGTTAGACGAGCAGTACTTC	CASTERELDEQYF
TRBV3-1/TRBV3-2	NA	TRBJ2-6	once	18	TGTGCCAGCAGCCAAGAAGGGCAGGGACTCCCCGGGGCCAACGTCCTGACTTTC	CASSQEGQGLPGANVLTF
TRBV7-3	NA	TRBJ2-7	NA	15	TGTGCCAGCAGCTTATACGGGAGCGGAGGCTACGAGCAGTACTTC	CASSLYGSGGYEQYF
TRBV2	NA	TRBJ1-1	NA	15	TGTGCCAGCAGTGAAGTCTTAACGGGGAACACTGAAGCTTTCTTT	CASSEVLTGNTEAFF
TRBV5-1	TRBD1	TRBJ1-1	NA	16	TGCGCCAGCAGCTTAGGACAGGGTAAGGTCGATGGTGAAGCTTTCTTT	CASSLGQGKVDGEAFF
TRBV27	NA	TRBJ1-4	once	20	TGTGCCAGCAGTAGAAAGCCGGGAACCTCAACCCTATCAACTAATGAAAAACTGTTTTTT	CASSRKPGTSTLSTNEKLFF
TRBV18	NA	TRBJ1-5	NA	16	TGTGCCAGCTCACCGTGGCAGGGTTATAGCAATCAGCCCCAGCATTTT	CASSPWQGYSNQPQHF
TRBV19	TRBD2	TRBJ2-5	once	15	TGTGCCAGTAGTATAGGACTAGCGGGAGTGGAGACCCAGTACTTC	CASSIGLAGVETQYF
TRBV29-1	TRBD1	TRBJ1-2	NA	18	TGCAGCGTTGAAGATGCAGGGGGCGGGTTTTCCCCTTCCTATGGCTACACCTTC	CSVEDAGGGFSPSYGYTF
TRBV21-1	NA	TRBJ2-7	NA	14	TGTGCCAGCAGCAATTGGCCAGGGGGAGACGAGCAGTACTTC	CASSNWPGGDEQYF
TRBV19	TRBD1	TRBJ2-7	NA	17	TGTGCCAGGCAGGGGGAGCTTGGGCCGGCACGGAGGTACGAGCAGTACTTC	CARQGELGPARRYEQYF
TRBV18	TRBD2	TRBJ2-3	NA	15	TGTGCCAGCTCACCACAAGTGACTAGCGCGGATACGCAGTATTTT	CASSPQVTSADTQYF